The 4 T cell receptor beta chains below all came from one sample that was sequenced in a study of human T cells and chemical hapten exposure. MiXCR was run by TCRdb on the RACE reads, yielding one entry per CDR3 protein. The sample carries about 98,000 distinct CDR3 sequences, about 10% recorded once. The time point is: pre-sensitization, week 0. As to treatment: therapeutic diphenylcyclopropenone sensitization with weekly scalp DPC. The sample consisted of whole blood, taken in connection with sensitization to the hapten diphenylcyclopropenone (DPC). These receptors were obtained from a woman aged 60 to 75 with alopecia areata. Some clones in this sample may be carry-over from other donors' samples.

This CDR3 reads CASSVAAGSDYGYTF. DNA for the CDR3: TGTGCCAGCAGCGTAGCCGCAGGGTCGGACTATGGCTACACCTTC. The rearrangement uses TRBV9 and TRBJ1-2, with a tentative D call TRBD1 (5 bases). Germline CDR1 and CDR2: SGDLS and YYNGEE. V was clipped by 0 bases and J by 3 bases, with 12 bases between them. The CDR3 runs to 15 residues.

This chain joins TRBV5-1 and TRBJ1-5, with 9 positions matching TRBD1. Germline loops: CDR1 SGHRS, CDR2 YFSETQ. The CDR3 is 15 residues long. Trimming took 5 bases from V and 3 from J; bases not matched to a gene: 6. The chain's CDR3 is CASSRTGEDNQPQHF. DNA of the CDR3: TGCGCCAGCAGTCGGACAGGGGAGGACAATCAGCCCCAGCATTTT.

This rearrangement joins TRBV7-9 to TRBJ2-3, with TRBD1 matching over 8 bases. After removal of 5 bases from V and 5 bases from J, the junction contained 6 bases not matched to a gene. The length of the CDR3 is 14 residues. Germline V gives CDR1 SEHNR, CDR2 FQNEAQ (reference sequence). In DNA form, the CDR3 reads TGTGCCAGCAGCCCCGGACAGGGAGGAGATACGCAGTATTTT. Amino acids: CASSPGQGGDTQYF.

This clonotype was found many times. The chain's CDR3 is CASSPVLGNSDTQYF. CDR3 in DNA: TGTGCCAGTAGTCCAGTGTTGGGTAATTCCGATACGCAGTATTTT. V and J are TRBV19 and TRBJ2-3; D unclear. The CDR3 length is 15 residues. V dropped 5 bases and J dropped 6 bases, with 18 bases sitting between them. Germline V gene sequence: CDR1 LNHDA, CDR2 SQIVND (reference sequence).